The following is a T cell receptor gamma chain sequence with its context. This likely reflects a read error, since a far larger clone is one base away. These data come from a study of gamma-delta chains in newborns, infants, children. Overall study context: Microbial exposure reportedly drives polyclonal innate γδ T cell expansion after birth.

TCRdb re-called clones from the reads using CATT. The table has some 450 gamma-chain clones, around 45% seen once. J gave up 4 bases and V 2 bases, and 8 bases lay outside the gene matches. From germline, CDR1 is VTNTFY and CDR2 YDVSTARD (reference sequence). CDR3 length: 14 residues. What was sequenced was blood. The chain couples TRGV3 to TRGJ1 or TRGJ2. Because TCRdb records no J gene, it was assigned here through a match of the DNA to germline. This clonotype was obtained from a child who was a newborn, infant or young child, either healthy, febrile or measles-vaccinated (not recorded which). CDR3 sequence: CATWDMRSYYKKLF. CDR3 bases: TGTGCCACCTGGGACATGCGGTCATATTATAAGAAACTCTTT.